Described below is a single T cell receptor (beta chain) sequence and its context. No cognate antigen has been identified for it. Base qualities are not recorded, but no much larger clone differs from it by a single base. Genomic DNA was isolated from the sorted cells so that the TCRbeta CDR3 region could be sequenced. TCRbeta CDR3 regions were sequenced using the immunoSEQ Assay. TCRdb mirrors the immuneACCESS table, restricted to in-frame sequences. Some clones are absent from its copies; in checked studies, under half trace to an unresolved V gene, and the reason for the others is unknown. The sample has more than 45,000 clones on record, roughly 89% of them singletons. Jointly, the top ten make up over 4% of the sample. The sample belongs to a study of OX40 agonist ivuxolimab in advanced cancers. Regarding the complete study: Ivuxolimab was a fully human IgG2 agonistic monoclonal antibody targeting the costimulatory receptor OX40 (CD134). Intravenous ivuxolimab was administered to patients every 2 weeks at six dose levels: 0.01, 0.1, 0.3, 1.5, 3 and 10 mg/kg. Of the approximately 53 patients in dose escalation, about 20 had hepatocellular carcinoma, some 15 had melanoma, 9 had renal cell carcinoma and 9 had head and neck cancer. In the dose-escalation cohort, about four fifths of patients were male, and the mean age was 60 years with a range of roughly 20 to 80. Prior anti-PD-1, anti-PD-L1 or anti-CTLA-4 therapy was permitted, and checkpoint inhibitors had been received by less than 45% of dose-escalation patients. Partial responses occurred in three dose-escalation patients, of whom one had hepatocellular carcinoma and two had cutaneous melanoma. Peripheral TCRbeta sequencing aimed to test whether ivuxolimab altered TCR sequence diversity and caused clonal T-cell expansion. The paper covers the monotherapy dose-escalation part of the phase I ivuxolimab trial, which included N of about 56 patients.

Study-wide findings and limitations: At doses of 0.1 to 3.0 mg/kg, clonal expansion of both CD4+ and CD8+ T cells in blood was seen between baseline and week 6. The antigen specificity of the peripheral T cells that underwent clonal expansion was not determined. Low levels of normalized T-cell clonal expansion were also seen in some nonresponding patients. On average, CD8+ T cells showed more expanded clones than CD4+ T cells after ivuxolimab. Partial responders in the 0.1-3.0 mg/kg groups had among the lowest normalized peripheral clonal expansion, especially among CD8+ T cells.

Patients with autoimmune disease history or receiving systemic immunosuppression were excluded from the trial. In every dose cohort, peripheral blood was drawn for TCR sequencing at baseline, cycle 4 day 1, and cycle 7 day 1. The samples were taken from a phase I, first-in-human, multicenter, open-label dose-escalation trial of ivuxolimab. Adults with locally advanced or metastatic melanoma, renal cell carcinoma, hepatocellular carcinoma or head and neck squamous cell carcinoma were enrolled in the trial. CD4+ and CD8+ T cells were sorted separately from peripheral blood before TCR sequencing. The sample consisted of CD4+ or CD8+ T cells sorted from blood, taken in a trial of the OX40 agonist ivuxolimab. The source of this sequence is an adult with an advanced solid tumor such as melanoma, head and neck, liver or kidney cancer.

The CDR3 loop reads CASRASGVLGQYF. Read as DNA, the sequence is TGTGCCAGCAGGGCTAGCGGGGTTCTTGGGCAGTACTTC. The rearrangement combines TRBV28 with TRBJ2-5; a stretch of 9 junction bases matches TRBD2. CDR1 and CDR2, looked up from the germline V gene, are MDHEN and SYDVKM. The CDR3 holds 13 amino acids from the cysteine to the phenylalanine. The sequence is cut down to CDR3 DNA, 39 bases in frame from base 1. The V end gives up 6 bases and the J end 11 bases, leaving 10 bases in the junction not matched to a gene.